The present T cell receptor beta chain was sequenced within a study of beta chain features in type 1 diabetes. Since all of the isolated RNA was reverse transcribed, expressed TCRB transcripts were what got sequenced. Produced via immunoSEQ multiplex PCR; TCRdb's table is partial and in-frame only. The data hold about 330,000 clones, with 8% to 13% observed a single time. V lost 3 bases and J lost 3, with 9 bases in between. Looked up from germline, CDR1 is SGHNT and CDR2 is YYREEE (reference sequence). The CDR3 has 13 residues. The count of this clone is one. Its antigen is as yet unknown. Study-level points and caveats: Short templates might get an advantage during PCR, and this would be equal in patients and controls.

The TCR comes from a woman in her thirties in good health. The chain carries TRBV5-4 and TRBJ2-5; D possibly corresponds to TRBD1 (6 bases). Sequencing used naive CD4+ T cells from blood. Here the CDR3 DNA reads TGTGCCAGCAGCTCCGACAGGAAAGAGACCCAGTACTTC. Translated, it gives CASSSDRKETQYF.